This T cell receptor beta chain originates from a study of blood T cell repertoires in COVID-19. As handled by the study authors: Reference gene primer amplification gave estimated nucleated cell counts. The protocol was immunoSEQ multiplex PCR, while the TCRdb copy is restricted to in-frame clones and leaves out a portion. Clone size and V and J calls were adopted from that table, with D and trimming inferred from the DNA. The sample shows 150,000 or so clones, approximately 80% of them seen only once. This clone has only a few counts. Cohort 3 recovered donors had two negative PCRs, clearance, or symptom resolution. The ends were cut back, 3 bases at V and 7 bases at J, with 9 bases in the middle. Germline CDR1 and CDR2: SNHLY and FYNNEI. CDR3 length equals 12 residues.

The chain uses TRBV2 and TRBJ2-5; D is unresolved. The specimen was PBMCs or T cells enriched from blood (not recorded which). The TCR originated in a man in his fifties who had recovered from COVID-19. CDR3 DNA sequence: TGTGCCAGCAGTGAGGATCGGGTGACCCAGTACTTC. The encoded protein is CASSEDRVTQYF.